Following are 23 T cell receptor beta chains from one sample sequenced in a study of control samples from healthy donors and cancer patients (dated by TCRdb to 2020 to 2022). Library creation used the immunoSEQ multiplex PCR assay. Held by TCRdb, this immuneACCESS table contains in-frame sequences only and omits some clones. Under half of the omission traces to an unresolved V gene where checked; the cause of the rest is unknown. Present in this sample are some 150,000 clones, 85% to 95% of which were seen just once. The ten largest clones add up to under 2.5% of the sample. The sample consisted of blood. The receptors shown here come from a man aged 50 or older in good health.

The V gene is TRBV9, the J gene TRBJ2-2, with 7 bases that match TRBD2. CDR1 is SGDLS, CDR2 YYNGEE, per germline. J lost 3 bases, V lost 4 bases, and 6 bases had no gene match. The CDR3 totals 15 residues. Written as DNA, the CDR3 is TGTGCCAGCAGCCTTTCGGGGGGAGACACCGGGGAGCTGTTTTTT. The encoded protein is CASSLSGGDTGELFF.

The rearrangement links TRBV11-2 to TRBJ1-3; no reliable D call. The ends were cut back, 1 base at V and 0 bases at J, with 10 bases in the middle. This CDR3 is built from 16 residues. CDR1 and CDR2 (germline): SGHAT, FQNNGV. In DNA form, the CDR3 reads TGTGCCAGCAGCTTAGGGGTTTCTGTCTCTGGAAACACCATATATTTT. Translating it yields CASSLGVSVSGNTIYF.

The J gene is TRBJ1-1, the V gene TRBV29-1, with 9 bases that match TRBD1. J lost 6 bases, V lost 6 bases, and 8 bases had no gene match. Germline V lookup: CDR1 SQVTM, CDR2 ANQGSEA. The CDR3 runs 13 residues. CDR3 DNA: TGCAGCGTGCACCGGGACAGGGCCCCTGAAGCTTTCTTT. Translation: CSVHRDRAPEAFF.

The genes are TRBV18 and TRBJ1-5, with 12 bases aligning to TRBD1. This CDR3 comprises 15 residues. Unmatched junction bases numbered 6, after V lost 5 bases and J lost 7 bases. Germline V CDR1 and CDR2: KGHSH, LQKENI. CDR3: CASSEGQGAGQPQHF. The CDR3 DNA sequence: TGTGCCAGCTCAGAGGGACAGGGGGCAGGGCAGCCCCAGCATTTT.

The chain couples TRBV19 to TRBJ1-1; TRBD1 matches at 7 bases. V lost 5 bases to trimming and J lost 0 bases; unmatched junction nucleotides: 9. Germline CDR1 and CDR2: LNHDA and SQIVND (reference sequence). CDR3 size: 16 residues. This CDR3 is CASSSRQGGMNTEAFF. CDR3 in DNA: TGTGCCAGTAGTTCACGACAGGGAGGCATGAACACTGAAGCTTTCTTT.

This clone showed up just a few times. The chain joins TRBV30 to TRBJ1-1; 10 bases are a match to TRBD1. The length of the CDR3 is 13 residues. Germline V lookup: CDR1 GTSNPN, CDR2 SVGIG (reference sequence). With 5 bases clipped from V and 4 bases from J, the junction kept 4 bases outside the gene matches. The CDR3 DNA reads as TGTGCCTGGGTTCGGGACAGGGGCACTGAAGCTTTCTTT. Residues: CAWVRDRGTEAFF.

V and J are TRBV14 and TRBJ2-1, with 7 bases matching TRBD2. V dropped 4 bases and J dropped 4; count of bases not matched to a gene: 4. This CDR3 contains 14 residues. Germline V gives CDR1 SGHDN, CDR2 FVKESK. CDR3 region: CASSLSGGYNEQFF. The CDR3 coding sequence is TGTGCCAGCAGCCTCTCCGGGGGGTACAATGAGCAGTTCTTC.

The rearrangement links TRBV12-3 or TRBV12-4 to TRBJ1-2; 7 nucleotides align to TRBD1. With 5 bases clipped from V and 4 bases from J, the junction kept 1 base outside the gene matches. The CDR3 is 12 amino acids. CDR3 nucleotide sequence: TGTGCCAGCAGTAGGACAGGCTATGGCTACACCTTC. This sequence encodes CASSRTGYGYTF.

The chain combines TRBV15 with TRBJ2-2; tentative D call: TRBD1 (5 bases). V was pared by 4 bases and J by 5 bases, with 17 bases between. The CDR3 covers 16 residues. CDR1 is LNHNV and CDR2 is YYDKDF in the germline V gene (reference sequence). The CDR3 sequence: CATSNGLQAVTGELFF. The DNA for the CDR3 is TGTGCCACCAGCAATGGGTTACAGGCGGTAACCGGGGAGCTGTTTTTT.

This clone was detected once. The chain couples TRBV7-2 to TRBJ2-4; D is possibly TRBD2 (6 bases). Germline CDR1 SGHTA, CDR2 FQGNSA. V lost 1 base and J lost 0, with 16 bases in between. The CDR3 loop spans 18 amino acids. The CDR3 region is CASSLGRVAALAKNIQYF. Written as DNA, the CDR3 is TGTGCCAGCAGCTTAGGACGGGTAGCGGCACTAGCCAAAAACATTCAGTACTTC. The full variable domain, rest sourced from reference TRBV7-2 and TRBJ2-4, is GAGVSQSPSNKVTEKGKDVELRCDPISGHTALYWYRQSLGQGLEFLIYFQGNSAPDKSGLPSDRFSAERTGGSVSTLTIQRTQQEDSAVYLCASSLGRVAALAKNIQYFGAGTRLSVL.

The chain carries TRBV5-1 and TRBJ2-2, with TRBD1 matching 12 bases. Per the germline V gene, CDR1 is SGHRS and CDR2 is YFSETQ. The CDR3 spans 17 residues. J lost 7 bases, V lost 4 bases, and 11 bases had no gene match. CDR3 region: CASSPSKGQGAGGELFF. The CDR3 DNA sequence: TGCGCCAGCAGCCCGAGTAAGGGACAGGGGGCTGGCGGGGAGCTGTTTTTT.

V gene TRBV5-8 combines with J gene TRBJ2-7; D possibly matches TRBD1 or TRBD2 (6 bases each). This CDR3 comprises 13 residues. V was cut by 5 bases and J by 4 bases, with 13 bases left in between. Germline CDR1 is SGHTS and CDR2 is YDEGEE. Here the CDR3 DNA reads TGTGCCAGCAGGTCTGAGGGGGGATACGAGCAGTACTTC. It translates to CASRSEGGYEQYF.

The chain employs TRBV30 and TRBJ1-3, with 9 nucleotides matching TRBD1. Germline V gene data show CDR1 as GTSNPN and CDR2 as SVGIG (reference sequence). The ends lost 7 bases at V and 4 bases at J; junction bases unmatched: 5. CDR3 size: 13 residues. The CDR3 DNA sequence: TGTGCCTCTCACAGGGGGCTGGGAAACACCATATATTTT. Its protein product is CASHRGLGNTIYF.

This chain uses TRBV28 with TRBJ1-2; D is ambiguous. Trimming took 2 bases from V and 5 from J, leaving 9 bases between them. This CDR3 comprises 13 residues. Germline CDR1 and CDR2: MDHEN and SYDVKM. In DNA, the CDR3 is TGTGCCAGCAGTTTAAGGGCCGATTATGGCTACACCTTC. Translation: CASSLRADYGYTF.

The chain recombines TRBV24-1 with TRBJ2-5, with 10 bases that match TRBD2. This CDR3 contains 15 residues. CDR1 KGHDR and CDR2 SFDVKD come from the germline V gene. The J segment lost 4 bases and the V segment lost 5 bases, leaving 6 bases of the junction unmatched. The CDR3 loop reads CATSASGSLGETQYF. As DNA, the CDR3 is TGTGCCACCAGTGCTAGCGGGAGTTTGGGAGAGACCCAGTACTTC.

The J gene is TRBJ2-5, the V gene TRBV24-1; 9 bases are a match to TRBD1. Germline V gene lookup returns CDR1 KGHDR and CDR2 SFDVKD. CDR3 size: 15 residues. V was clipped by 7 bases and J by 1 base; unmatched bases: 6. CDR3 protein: CATSLNRGPQETQYF. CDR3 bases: TGTGCCACCAGCTTAAACAGGGGGCCCCAAGAGACCCAGTACTTC.

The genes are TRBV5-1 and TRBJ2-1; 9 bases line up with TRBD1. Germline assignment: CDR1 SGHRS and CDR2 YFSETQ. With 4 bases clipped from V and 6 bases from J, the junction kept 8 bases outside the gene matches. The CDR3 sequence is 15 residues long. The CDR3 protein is CASSLTGGVGNEQFF. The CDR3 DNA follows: TGCGCCAGCAGCCTAACAGGGGGCGTCGGCAATGAGCAGTTCTTC. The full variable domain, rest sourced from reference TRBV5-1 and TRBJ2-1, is KAGVTQTPRYLIKTRGQQVTLSCSPISGHRSVSWYQQTPGQGLQFLFEYFSETQRNKGNFPGRFSGRQFSNSRSEMNVSTLELGDSALYLCASSLTGGVGNEQFFGPGTRLTVL.

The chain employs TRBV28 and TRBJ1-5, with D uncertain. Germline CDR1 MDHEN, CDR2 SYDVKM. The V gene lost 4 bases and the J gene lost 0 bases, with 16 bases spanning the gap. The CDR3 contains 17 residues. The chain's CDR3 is CASSSPDPDGSNQPQHF. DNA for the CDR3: TGTGCCAGCAGTTCACCCGATCCTGACGGTAGCAATCAGCCCCAGCATTTT. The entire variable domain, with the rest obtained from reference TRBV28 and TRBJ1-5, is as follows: DVKVTQSSRYLVKRTGEKVFLECVQDMDHENMFWYRQDPGLGLRLIYFSYDVKMKEKGDIPEGYSVSREKKERFSLILESASTNQTSMYLCASSSPDPDGSNQPQHFGDGTRLSIL.

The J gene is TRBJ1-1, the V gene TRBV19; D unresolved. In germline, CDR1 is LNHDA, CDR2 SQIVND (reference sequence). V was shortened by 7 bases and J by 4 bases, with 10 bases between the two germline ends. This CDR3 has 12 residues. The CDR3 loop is CASKVSSTEAFF. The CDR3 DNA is TGTGCCAGTAAAGTGAGTAGCACTGAAGCTTTCTTT.

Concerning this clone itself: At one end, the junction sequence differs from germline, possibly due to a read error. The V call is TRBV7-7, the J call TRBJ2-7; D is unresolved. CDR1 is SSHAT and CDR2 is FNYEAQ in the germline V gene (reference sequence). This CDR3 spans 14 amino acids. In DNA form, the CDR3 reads TGTGCTAGCAGCTTAGACAATGAGGCCTACGAGCAGTACTTC. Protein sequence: CASSLDNEAYEQYF.

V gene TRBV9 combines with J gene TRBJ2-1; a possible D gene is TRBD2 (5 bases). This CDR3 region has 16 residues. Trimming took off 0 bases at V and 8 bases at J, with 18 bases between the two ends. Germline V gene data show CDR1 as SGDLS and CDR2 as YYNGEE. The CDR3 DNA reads TGTGCCAGCAGCGTAGAGCCAGCGGACCTAAAAGATGAGCAGTTCTTC. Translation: CASSVEPADLKDEQFF.

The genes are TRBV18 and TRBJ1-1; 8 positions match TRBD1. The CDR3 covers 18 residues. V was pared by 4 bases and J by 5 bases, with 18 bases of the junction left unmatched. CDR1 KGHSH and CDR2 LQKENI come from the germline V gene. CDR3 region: CASSLKNQGAFSGTEAFF. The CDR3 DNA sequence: TGTGCCAGCTCACTAAAAAACCAGGGGGCATTTTCAGGAACTGAAGCTTTCTTT.

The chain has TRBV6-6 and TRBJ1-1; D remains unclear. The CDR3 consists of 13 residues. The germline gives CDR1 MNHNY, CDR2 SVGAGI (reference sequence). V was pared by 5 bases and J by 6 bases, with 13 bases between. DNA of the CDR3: TGTGCCAGCAGTGATCGGCCGCCCCCTGAAGCTTTCTTT. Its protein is CASSDRPPPEAFF.